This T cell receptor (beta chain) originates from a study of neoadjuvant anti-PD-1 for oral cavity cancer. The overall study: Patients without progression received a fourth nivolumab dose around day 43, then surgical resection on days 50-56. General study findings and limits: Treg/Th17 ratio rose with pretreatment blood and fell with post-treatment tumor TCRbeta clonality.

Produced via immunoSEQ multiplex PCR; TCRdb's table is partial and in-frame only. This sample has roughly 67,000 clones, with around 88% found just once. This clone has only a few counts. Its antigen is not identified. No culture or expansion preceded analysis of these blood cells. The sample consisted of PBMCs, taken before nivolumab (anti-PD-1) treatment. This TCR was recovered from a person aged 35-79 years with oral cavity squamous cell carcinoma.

The CDR3, as DNA: TGTGCCATCAGTGAGGAACGGCCCTATGGCTACACCTTC. Translation gives CAISEERPYGYTF. The rearrangement links TRBV10-3 to TRBJ1-2, with D hard to call. The germline V gene encodes CDR1 ENHRY and CDR2 SYGVKD. The CDR3 contains 13 residues. Trimming shortened V by 2 bases and J by 4 bases, and 8 bases separated the two germline ends.